These 9 T cell receptor beta chains were all obtained from the same sample, sequenced in a study of CXCR3-negative and CXCR3-positive naive CD8 T cells (dated by TCRdb to between 2018 and 2021). The sequencer was a NextSeq 550. The Human TCR Profiling Kit (MiLaboratory) was used to prepare UMI-labeled 5' RACE TRB cDNA libraries. Through TCRdb reprocessing, the reads give one entry per CDR3 protein sequence; DNA is omitted. This sample's table contains some 22,000 distinct CDR3 sequences. The top ten hold around 18% of the sample. Sequencing used memory CD8+ T cells from blood. In the paper's terms, the cell subset or site label means: conventional CD8+ memory T cells (TMEM), sorted as controls. These receptors all stem from a human donor in good health. Some clones in this sample may be carry-over from other donors' samples.

CDR3 amino acids: CASSWDLHNEQFF. The chain uses TRBV27 and TRBJ2-1; TCRdb returns TRBD2, unconfirmable since there is no DNA. This CDR3 contains 13 residues. Germline values: CDR1 MNHEY, CDR2 SMNVEV (reference sequence).

The rearrangement uses TRBV29-1 and TRBJ2-2; TCRdb outputs TRBD1, but without DNA this stays unchecked. CDR1 SQVTM and CDR2 ANQGSEA come from the germline V gene. There are 12 residues in the CDR3. CDR3 sequence reads: CSVGGGTGELFF.

The chain links TRBV28 to TRBJ2-3. The CDR3 extends over 11 amino acids. Per germline, CDR1 MDHEN and CDR2 SYDVKM. Here the CDR3 reads CASLSTDTQYF.

The rearrangement links TRBV20-1 to TRBJ2-1; no DNA is available, so the TRBD2 call from TCRdb remains unchecked. This CDR3 spans 13 amino acids. Per the germline V gene, CDR1 is DFQATT and CDR2 is SNEGSKA (reference sequence). The CDR3 sequence is CSANPPDSQEQFF.

V and J are TRBV5-1 and TRBJ2-2. This CDR3 spans 15 amino acids. Looked up from germline, CDR1 is SGHRS and CDR2 is YFSETQ. The CDR3 is CASSLINANTGELFF.

V and J are TRBV7-9 and TRBJ1-1. Per germline, CDR1 SEHNR and CDR2 FQNEAQ (reference sequence). The CDR3 has 12 residues. CDR3 amino acids: CASSLSDTEAFF. Full variable domain (remainder filled in from reference TRBV7-9 and TRBJ1-1): DTGVSQNPRHKITKRGQNVTFRCDPISEHNRLYWYRQTLGQGPEFLTYFQNEAQLEKSRLLSDRFSAERPKGSFSTLEIQRTEQGDSAMYLCASSLSDTEAFFGQGTRLTVV.

The chain links TRBV29-1 to TRBJ2-1; TCRdb names TRBD1, which stays unverified in the absence of DNA. Looked up from germline, CDR1 is SQVTM and CDR2 is ANQGSEA. This CDR3 has 15 amino acids. The CDR3 sequence is CSAGPLGPAYNEQFF.

The V gene is TRBV5-1, the J gene TRBJ1-6; no DNA is available, so the TRBD1 call from TCRdb remains unchecked. Germline CDR1 reads SGHRS; CDR2 reads YFSETQ. The CDR3 totals 16 residues. The CDR3 reads CASSLVGGADTEALHF.

The rearrangement uses TRBV7-9 and TRBJ2-2; the D call from TCRdb, TRBD1, cannot be confirmed without DNA. Germline CDR1 SEHNR, CDR2 FQNEAQ (reference sequence). The CDR3 runs to 14 residues. CDR3 loop: CASSSTVNTGELFF.